This entry lists 32 T cell receptor beta chains sequenced from one sample in a study of shared clonotypes between healthy human individuals. The table came from immunoSEQ multiplex PCR; TCRdb's copy has only in-frame clones and leaves some out. This table holds about 2.3 million clones, 85% to 95% found once. Sequencing was done on a sample of naive CD4+ T cells from PBMCs. The subset denotes: CD45RA+ positively selected. These receptors were obtained from a man aged 18 to 30 in good health. Some clones in this sample may be carry-over from other donors' samples.

For the CDR3, the DNA is TGTGCCAGCAAGCTAGCGGGAGTCACAGATACGCAGTATTTT. Residues: CASKLAGVTDTQYF. The rearrangement links TRBV7-2 to TRBJ2-3; TRBD2 aligns across 10 bases. J was trimmed by 2 bases and V by 7 bases; bases with no gene match: 3. In germline, CDR1 is SGHTA, CDR2 FQGNSA. CDR3 length equals 14 residues.

This rearrangement joins TRBV27 to TRBJ2-2; possibly TRBD2 for D (7 bases). CDR1 is MNHEY, CDR2 SMNVEV, per germline (reference sequence). The CDR3 is 18 amino acids. V was pared by 8 bases and J by 3 bases, with 25 bases between. This CDR3 reads CASGSIHSGAGDTGELFF. The CDR3 region has the DNA TGTGCCAGCGGATCTATCCATTCGGGGGCGGGGGACACCGGGGAGCTGTTTTTT.

V usage is TRBV6-5 and J usage is TRBJ2-1; D unresolved. Between the trimmed V and J ends, which lost 5 bases and 5 bases, there was a span of 16 bases. Germline CDR1 is MNHEY and CDR2 is SVGAGI. CDR3 size: 15 residues. The CDR3 reads CASSRNWIEHNEQFF. The CDR3 region has the DNA TGTGCCAGCAGTCGAAACTGGATAGAGCACAATGAGCAGTTCTTC.

The chain recombines TRBV11-2 with TRBJ1-1, with 7 bases that match TRBD1. J was trimmed by 3 bases and V by 6 bases; bases with no gene match: 13. This CDR3 spans 16 amino acids. CDR1 and CDR2 (germline): SGHAT, FQNNGV. CDR3 sequence: CASRPPQGRLDTEAFF. The CDR3, as DNA: TGTGCCAGCAGACCTCCACAGGGGCGGTTAGACACTGAAGCTTTCTTT.

The rearrangement uses TRBV6-5 and TRBJ1-4, with D possibly matching TRBD1 (6 bases). This CDR3 has 14 amino acids. V gave up 5 bases and J gave up 8 bases, with 15 bases separating them. Looked up from germline, CDR1 is MNHEY and CDR2 is SVGAGI. For the CDR3, the DNA is TGTGCCAGCAGTAGAGCGGACAGAAACGAAAAACTGTTTTTT. Its translation: CASSRADRNEKLFF.

The CDR3 nucleotides are TGCGCCAGCAGTTTTGGGGTGGGGGCGACGGGCACTGAAGCTTTCTTT. This sequence encodes CASSFGVGATGTEAFF. The genes are TRBV5-1 and TRBJ1-1, with a possible D match to TRBD1 (6 bases). This CDR3 is 16 amino acids long. The germline CDR1 and CDR2 sequences are SGHRS and YFSETQ. Between the trimmed V and J ends, which lost 5 bases and 4 bases, there was a span of 21 bases.

As concerns this clone: Other nucleotide sequences in the sample specify the same CDR3. This chain uses TRBV5-1 with TRBJ1-4, with D possibly TRBD1 on 6 matching bases. The CDR3 length is 13 residues. Germline CDR1 is SGHRS and CDR2 is YFSETQ. V lost 4 bases, J lost 5 bases, and 9 bases lay in between. CDR3 in DNA: TGCGCCAGCAGCCCGACAGGAAATGAAAAACTGTTTTTT. Its protein product is CASSPTGNEKLFF.

The chain has TRBV30 and TRBJ1-2; 7 nucleotides line up with TRBD1. The CDR3 is 15 residues long. V dropped 0 bases and J dropped 2; count of bases not matched to a gene: 6. Germline lookup yields CDR1 GTSNPN and CDR2 SVGIG (reference sequence). This CDR3 is CAWSVGLRGNYGYTF. The CDR3 coding sequence is TGTGCCTGGAGTGTCGGCCTCAGGGGGAACTATGGCTACACCTTC. Drawing the rest from reference TRBV30 and TRBJ1-2, the complete variable domain is SQTIHQWPATLVQPVGSPLSLECTVEGTSNPNLYWYRQAAGRGLQLLFYSVGIGQISSEVPQNLSASRPQDRQFILSSKKLLLSDSGFYLCAWSVGLRGNYGYTFGSGTRLTVV.

This chain links TRBV19 with TRBJ2-7; 7 bases are shared with TRBD2. This CDR3 has 15 amino acids. Germline V gives CDR1 LNHDA, CDR2 SQIVND (reference sequence). V lost 3 bases and J lost 2; bases outside the gene matches: 7. CDR3: CASSIGGTVTYEQYF. The DNA of the CDR3 is TGTGCCAGTAGTATCGGGGGGACGGTGACCTACGAGCAGTACTTC.

The chain is built from TRBV19 and TRBJ2-7; TRBD1 matches 7 bases. Germline CDR1 reads LNHDA; CDR2 reads SQIVND (reference sequence). The J segment lost 2 bases and the V segment lost 5 bases, leaving 9 bases of the junction unmatched. There are 15 residues in the CDR3. The CDR3 DNA reads as TGTGCCAGTAGTGACAGGGACCAAACAACCTACGAGCAGTACTTC. Amino acids: CASSDRDQTTYEQYF.

This clone was seen a single time. The rearrangement links TRBV15 to TRBJ2-1, with TRBD1 matching over 10 bases. V lost 3 bases to trimming and J lost 5 bases; unmatched junction nucleotides: 7. Germline assignment: CDR1 LNHNV and CDR2 YYDKDF (reference sequence). CDR3 length: 16 amino acids. The CDR3 nucleotides read TGTGCCACCAGCAGGGGACAGGGGACGGACCACAATGAGCAGTTCTTC. Its protein is CATSRGQGTDHNEQFF.

The rearrangement joins TRBV28 to TRBJ2-7; tentative D call: TRBD2 (6 bases). CDR1 is MDHEN and CDR2 is SYDVKM in the germline V gene. The CDR3 totals 14 residues. V gave up 6 bases and J gave up 2 bases, with 14 bases separating them. In DNA, the CDR3 is TGTGCCAGCAGGGACGGGAGTGGCCCCTACGAGCAGTACTTC. Translating gives CASRDGSGPYEQYF.

This clone appeared once. This sequence joins TRBV25-1 and TRBJ2-5; 8 bases match TRBD1. The CDR3 consists of 13 residues. The germline CDR1 and CDR2 sequences are MGHDK and SYGVNS. The trim removed 7 bases at V and 4 bases at J, leaving 5 bases unmatched. CDR3 bases: TGTGCCAGCACTTCTACAGGGGGAGAGACCCAGTACTTC. This sequence encodes CASTSTGGETQYF.

The chain joins TRBV5-4 to TRBJ2-1; D is perhaps TRBD1 (6 bases). In germline, CDR1 is SGHNT, CDR2 YYREEE (reference sequence). This CDR3 is built from 15 residues. Trimming left V 4 bases short and J 7 bases short, with 18 bases between. CDR3 protein: CASSKNRDTFNEQFF. The CDR3 bases are TGTGCCAGCAGCAAAAACCGGGACACTTTTAATGAGCAGTTCTTC. The whole variable domain, remainder taken from reference TRBV5-4 and TRBJ2-1, is ETGVTQSPTHLIKTRGQQVTLRCSSQSGHNTVSWYQQALGQGPQFIFQYYREEENGRGNFPPRFSGLQFPNYSSELNVNALELDDSALYLCASSKNRDTFNEQFFGPGTRLTVL.

The chain joins TRBV10-3 to TRBJ1-5; 9 bases map to TRBD1. The V and J ends lost 2 bases and 5 bases, in that order; junction bases with no gene match: 4. Germline V gene data show CDR1 as ENHRY and CDR2 as SYGVKD. CDR3 length: 15 residues. The DNA of the CDR3 is TGTGCCATCAGTGAGATAGGACAGGGGTATCAGCCCCAGCATTTT. Amino acid sequence: CAISEIGQGYQPQHF.

The rearrangement links TRBV18 to TRBJ2-5; D ambiguous. CDR3 length: 14 residues. The V gene's germline CDR1 is KGHSH and CDR2 LQKENI. V dropped 3 bases and J dropped 2 bases, with 10 bases sitting between them. CDR3 coding DNA: TGTGCCAGCTCACCGCGCCAGAAACAAGAGACCCAGTACTTC. Encoded protein: CASSPRQKQETQYF. Full variable domain (missing parts from reference TRBV18 and TRBJ2-5): NAGVMQNPRHLVRRRGQEARLRCSPMKGHSHVYWYRQLPEEGLKFMVYLQKENIIDESGMPKERFSAEFPKEGPSILRIQQVVRGDSAAYFCASSPRQKQETQYFGPGTRLLVL.

The V and J genes are TRBV5-1 and TRBJ2-6; 12 bases are shared with TRBD1. Germline assignment: CDR1 SGHRS and CDR2 YFSETQ. The CDR3 consists of 17 residues. V trimming: 4 bases; J trimming: 3 bases; junction bases outside the gene matches: 5. The DNA of the CDR3 is TGCGCCAGCAGCCCCGGGACAGGGGGCAATGGGGCCAACGTCCTGACTTTC. It is translated as CASSPGTGGNGANVLTF.

The chain carries TRBV7-9 and TRBJ2-2; 10 nucleotides line up with TRBD1. Germline CDR1 is SEHNR and CDR2 is FQNEAQ (reference sequence). V was clipped by 5 bases and J by 6 bases; unmatched bases: 6. The CDR3 has 15 amino acids. The CDR3 region is CASSPGTGEAGELFF. The DNA for the CDR3 is TGTGCCAGCAGCCCCGGGACAGGGGAAGCCGGGGAGCTGTTTTTT.

V usage is TRBV10-3 and J usage is TRBJ2-3; 9 positions match TRBD2. V trimming: 5 bases; J trimming: 3 bases; junction bases outside the gene matches: 6. This CDR3 spans 15 amino acids. Germline CDR1 is ENHRY and CDR2 is SYGVKD. The CDR3 bases are TGTGCCATCAGTCCGGCTAGCGGGACTACAGATACGCAGTATTTT. It is translated as CAISPASGTTDTQYF.

V usage is TRBV28 and J usage is TRBJ2-7; TRBD2 matches at 9 bases. Unmatched junction bases numbered 9, after V lost 8 bases and J lost 4 bases. The CDR3 runs to 14 residues. The germline gives CDR1 MDHEN, CDR2 SYDVKM. The CDR3 coding sequence is TGTGCCAGCGGTGGGACTAGCCATCTTTACGAGCAGTACTTC. Translation gives CASGGTSHLYEQYF.

CDR3 sequence (DNA): TGTGCCAGCAGCCTCGAGGGGGCGCAGTATTTT. Its translation is CASSLEGAQYF. This chain uses TRBV6-5 with TRBJ2-3; possible D gene TRBD1, 6 bases. This CDR3 has 11 amino acids. V lost 6 bases, J lost 10 bases, and 11 bases lay in between. Germline loops: CDR1 MNHEY, CDR2 SVGAGI.

V gene TRBV30 combines with J gene TRBJ2-7; D unresolved. Between the trimmed V and J ends, which lost 1 base and 3 bases, there was a span of 4 bases. The CDR3 sequence is 11 residues long. CDR1 and CDR2 from the germline V gene are GTSNPN and SVGIG (reference sequence). For the CDR3, the DNA is TGTGCCTGGAGTGCGGGCTACGAGCAGTACTTC. This gives the protein CAWSAGYEQYF.

This chain connects TRBV5-4 to TRBJ2-3; 8 bases align to TRBD2. CDR3 length equals 16 residues. The V segment lost 4 bases and the J segment 2 bases; nucleotides outside the gene matches: 9. CDR1 is SGHNT and CDR2 is YYREEE in the germline V gene (reference sequence). CDR3 amino acids: CASSLRLAQNTDTQYF. CDR3 in DNA: TGTGCCAGCAGCCTGAGACTAGCGCAAAACACAGATACGCAGTATTTT.

J is TRBJ2-5 and V is TRBV7-8; 7 bases line up with TRBD1. CDR1 is SGHVS and CDR2 is FQNEAQ in the germline V gene. The CDR3 runs 12 residues. J lost 6 bases, V lost 8 bases, and 6 bases had no gene match. The CDR3 protein is CASENRGKTQYF. The CDR3 DNA sequence: TGTGCCAGCGAGAACAGGGGAAAGACCCAGTACTTC.

V and J are TRBV27 and TRBJ1-1; D is possibly TRBD1 (6 bases). This CDR3 comprises 16 residues. V lost 6 bases, J lost 5 bases, and 22 bases lay in between. Germline-derived CDR1 and CDR2 are MNHEY and SMNVEV (reference sequence). The CDR3 spells CASRLTTSGVRTEAFF. In DNA form, the CDR3 reads TGTGCCAGCAGGTTAACGACCTCAGGGGTTCGGACTGAAGCTTTCTTT.

CDR3 protein: CASSRRGDYEQYF. DNA for the CDR3: TGTGCCAGCAGCCGACGGGGAGACTACGAGCAGTACTTC. The V call is TRBV11-2, the J call TRBJ2-7, with D perhaps TRBD2 (5 bases). Germline-derived CDR1 and CDR2 are SGHAT and FQNNGV. This CDR3 is built from 13 residues. Trimming cost V 5 bases and J 3 bases, with 11 bases left between them.

CDR3 residues: CASSEGHRGRRGSEAFF. The CDR3, as DNA: TGTGCCAGCAGTGAGGGCCACAGGGGGCGTCGTGGTTCTGAAGCTTTCTTT. The chain joins TRBV27 to TRBJ1-1; 9 nucleotides match TRBD1. Trimming at V came to 5 bases and at J to 6 bases, leaving 16 bases not matched to a gene. Germline V CDR1 and CDR2: MNHEY, SMNVEV (reference sequence). The CDR3 has 17 amino acids.

The chain is built from TRBV7-9 and TRBJ2-5, with D perhaps matching TRBD2 (6 bases). V lost 10 bases and J lost 0, with 15 bases in between. The CDR3 sequence is 14 residues long. Germline loops: CDR1 SEHNR, CDR2 FQNEAQ (reference sequence). The CDR3 region is CATAGRTYQETQYF. The CDR3 DNA is TGTGCCACAGCGGGCAGAACGTACCAAGAGACCCAGTACTTC. Supplemented by reference TRBV7-9 and TRBJ2-5, the full variable domain reads DTGVSQNPRHKITKRGQNVTFRCDPISEHNRLYWYRQTLGQGPEFLTYFQNEAQLEKSRLLSDRFSAERPKGSFSTLEIQRTEQGDSAMYLCATAGRTYQETQYFGPGTRLLVL.

The V gene is TRBV28, the J gene TRBJ1-1; the D is unclear. Germline loops: CDR1 MDHEN, CDR2 SYDVKM. CDR3 length equals 12 residues. V lost 3 bases to trimming and J lost 11 bases, with 13 bases between them. CDR3 coding DNA: TGTGCCAGCAGTTTCTCGGAGGGATTGGCTTTCTTT. It translates to CASSFSEGLAFF.

This chain connects TRBV18 to TRBJ2-7; possibly TRBD1 or TRBD2 for D (6 bases each). The CDR3 covers 17 residues. Per germline, CDR1 KGHSH and CDR2 LQKENI. Trimming cost V 0 bases and J 5 bases, with 20 bases left between them. This CDR3 reads CASSPPTRRGRGDEQYF. The CDR3, as DNA: TGTGCCAGCTCACCACCAACTAGGAGGGGGAGAGGCGACGAGCAGTACTTC.

The chain carries TRBV11-2 and TRBJ2-1, with 7 bases aligning to TRBD1. Losses at the gene ends were 9 bases for V and 7 bases for J; bases not matched to a gene: 18. Germline CDR1 reads SGHAT; CDR2 reads FQNNGV. The CDR3 loop spans 16 amino acids. CDR3 in amino acids: CASLNSKQGWGNEQFF. CDR3 bases: TGTGCCAGTCTGAATTCGAAACAGGGGTGGGGGAATGAGCAGTTCTTC.

This clone was counted once. The chain uses TRBV18 and TRBJ1-2, with 8 positions matching TRBD1. The CDR3 loop spans 14 amino acids. Germline V gene lookup returns CDR1 KGHSH and CDR2 LQKENI. Trimming at V came to 3 bases and at J to 8 bases, leaving 8 bases not matched to a gene. In DNA, the CDR3 is TGTGCCAGCTCACCCAGGACAGGGTTCGACGGCTACACCTTC. This sequence encodes CASSPRTGFDGYTF.